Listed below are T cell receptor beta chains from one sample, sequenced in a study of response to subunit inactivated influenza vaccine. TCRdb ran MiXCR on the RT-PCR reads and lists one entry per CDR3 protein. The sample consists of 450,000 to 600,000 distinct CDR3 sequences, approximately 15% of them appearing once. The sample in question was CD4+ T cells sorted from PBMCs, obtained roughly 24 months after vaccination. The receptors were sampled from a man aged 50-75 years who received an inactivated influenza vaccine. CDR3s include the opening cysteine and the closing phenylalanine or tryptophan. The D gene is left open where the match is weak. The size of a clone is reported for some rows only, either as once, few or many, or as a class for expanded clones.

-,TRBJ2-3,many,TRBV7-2,TGTGCCAGCAGTTTAGCTAGGACAGATACGCAGTATTTT,CASSLARTDTQYF
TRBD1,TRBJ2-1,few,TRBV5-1,TGCGCCAGCAGCGGGACAGGGTCGGGCTCCTACAATGAGCAGTTCTTC,CASSGTGSGSYNEQFF
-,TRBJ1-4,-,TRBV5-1,TGCGCCAGCAGCCCGTCGCCGGGCGAAAAACTGTTTTTT,CASSPSPGEKLFF
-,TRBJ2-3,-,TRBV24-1,TGTGCCACCAGTGATCCGAGGGACAGCACAGATACGCAGTATTTT,CATSDPRDSTDTQYF
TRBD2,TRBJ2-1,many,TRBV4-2,TGTGCCAGCAGCCAAGATAGACTAGCTGCCAACTCCTACAATGAGCAGTTCTTC,CASSQDRLAANSYNEQFF
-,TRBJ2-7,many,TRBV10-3,TGTGCCATCAGTCCAGGGCTGAGGAATTACGAGCAGTACTTC,CAISPGLRNYEQYF
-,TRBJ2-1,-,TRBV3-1,TGTGCCAGCAGCGAAGTCGGGGTGGTGAGAAACAATGAGCAGTTCTTC,CASSEVGVVRNNEQFF
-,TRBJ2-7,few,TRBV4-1,TGCGCCAGCAGCCAGAGGGGTCGCTCCTACGAGCAGTACTTC,CASSQRGRSYEQYF
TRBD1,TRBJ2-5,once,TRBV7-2,TGTGCCAGCAGCCGGTACAGGGGGCAGGGGACCCAGTACTTC,CASSRYRGQGTQYF
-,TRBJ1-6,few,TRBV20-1,TGCAGTGCTAGAGATCCGGGGCAGGGGAATCATTCACCCCTCCACTTT,CSARDPGQGNHSPLHF
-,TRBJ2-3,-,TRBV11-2,TGTGTCAGCAGCCCAGGGTTGGCAGATACGCAGTATTTT,CVSSPGLADTQYF
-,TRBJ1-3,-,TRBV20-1,TGCAGTGCTCGGGTCGCGGCGATCTCTGGAAACACCATATATTTT,CSARVAAISGNTIYF
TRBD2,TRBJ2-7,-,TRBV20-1,TGCAGTGCTAGAGATCCCAGCGGGAATCCCTACGAGCAGTACTTC,CSARDPSGNPYEQYF
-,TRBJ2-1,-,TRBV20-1,TGCAGTGCTAGAGATCCCAACAGAAACAATGAGCAGTTCTTC,CSARDPNRNNEQFF
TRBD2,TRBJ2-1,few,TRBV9,TGTGCCAGCAGCGTATCGGGAGGGCCTCACAATGAGCAGTTCTTC,CASSVSGGPHNEQFF
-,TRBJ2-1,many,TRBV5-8,TGTGCCAGCAGCTTTTCGCTGCGCTCCTACAATGAGCAGTTCTTC,CASSFSLRSYNEQFF
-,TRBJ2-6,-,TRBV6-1,TGTGCCAGCAGTCCACGCTACTCTGGGGCCAACGTCCTGACTTTC,CASSPRYSGANVLTF
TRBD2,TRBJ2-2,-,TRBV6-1,TGTGCCAGCACCCTAGTAGCGGGAGGGCGGAGGACCGGGGAGCTGTTTTTT,CASTLVAGGRRTGELFF
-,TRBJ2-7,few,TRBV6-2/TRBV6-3,TGTGCCAGCAGTTACGGGCAGGGGATCTCCTACGAGCAGTACTTC,CASSYGQGISYEQYF
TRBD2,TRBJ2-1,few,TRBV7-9,TGTGCCAGCAGCCCTCTGGGGACTAGCGGAAGAAATGAGCAGTTCTTC,CASSPLGTSGRNEQFF
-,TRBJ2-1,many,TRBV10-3,TGTGCCATCAGGGATTACAGGGAAAATGAGCAGTTCTTC,CAIRDYRENEQFF
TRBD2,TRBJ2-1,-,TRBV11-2,TGTGCCAGCAGCGCACGGGAGGTTTTTGAGCAGTTCTTC,CASSAREVFEQFF
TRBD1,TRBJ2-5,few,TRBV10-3,TGTGCCACCGGGACAGGGGGTTCCTTTGAGACCCAGTACTTC,CATGTGGSFETQYF
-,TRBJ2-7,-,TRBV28,-,CASSTSGQGYNEQYF
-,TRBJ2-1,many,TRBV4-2,TGTGCCAGCAGCCAAGGTAACAATGAGCAGTTCTTC,CASSQGNNEQFF
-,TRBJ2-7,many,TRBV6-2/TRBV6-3,TGTGCCAGCCTCCGCGGCGGAACCTACGAGCAGTACTTC,CASLRGGTYEQYF
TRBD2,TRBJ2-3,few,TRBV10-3,TGTGCCACCCAGACTAGCGGGAGCACAGATACGCAGTATTTT,CATQTSGSTDTQYF
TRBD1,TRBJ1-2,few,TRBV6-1,TGTGCCAGCAGTAAAAAACCGGGACAGAACTATGGCTACACCTTC,CASSKKPGQNYGYTF
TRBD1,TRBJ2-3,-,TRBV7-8,TGTGCCAGCAGCTTAGTGGGCAGGGGGTCCGATACGCAGTATTTT,CASSLVGRGSDTQYF
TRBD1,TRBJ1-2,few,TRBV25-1,TGTGCCAGCAGTGAAAGGGGGCCGAGGGGAGGCTACACCTTC,CASSERGPRGGYTF
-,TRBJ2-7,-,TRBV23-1,TGCGCCAGCAGTCATTCTCGCACACCCTCCTACGAGCAGTACTTC,CASSHSRTPSYEQYF
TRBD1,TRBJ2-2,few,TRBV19,TGTGCCAGTAGTATGTCGCAGGGGGCGATCACCGGGGAGCTGTTTTTT,CASSMSQGAITGELFF
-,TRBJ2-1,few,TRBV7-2,TGTGCCAGCAGCTTAGCGCTAAGGGACCGTTGGACCTACAATGAGCAGTTCTTC,CASSLALRDRWTYNEQFF
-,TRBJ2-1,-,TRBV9,TGTGCCAGCAGCGTAGATTCAGGGAACTCCTACAATGAGCAGTTCTTC,CASSVDSGNSYNEQFF
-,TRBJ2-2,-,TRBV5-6,TGTGCCAGCAGCCCGGGGACCATCTGCGGGGAGCTGTTTTTT,CASSPGTICGELFF
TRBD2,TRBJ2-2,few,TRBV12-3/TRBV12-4,TGTGCCAGCAGTTCTTACGGACTAGCGGTGAACACCGGGGAGCTGTTTTTT,CASSSYGLAVNTGELFF
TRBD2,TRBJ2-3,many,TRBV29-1,TGCAGCGCGATACTAGCGGAAAGCACAGATACGCAGTATTTT,CSAILAESTDTQYF
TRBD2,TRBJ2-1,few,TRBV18,TGTGCCAGCTCTCCCACTGGACTAGCTGGCAATGAGCAGTTCTTC,CASSPTGLAGNEQFF
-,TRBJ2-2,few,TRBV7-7,TGTGCTAGCAGCCAGGACAGAAGCGGGGAGCTGTTTTTT,CASSQDRSGELFF
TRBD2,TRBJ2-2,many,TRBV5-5,TGTGCCAGCAGCGCCGGGACTAGCGGGAACACCGGGGAGCTGTTTTTT,CASSAGTSGNTGELFF
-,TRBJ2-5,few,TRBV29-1,TGCAGCGCCGGGACACTCCAAGAGACCCAGTACTTC,CSAGTLQETQYF
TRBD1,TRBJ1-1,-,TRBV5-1,TGCGCCAGCAGCCCCCATCAGGACAGGGAAGCTTTCTTT,CASSPHQDREAFF
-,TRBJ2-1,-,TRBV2,TGTGCCAGCACTGACATGGGACGCGGGCTGTTCTTC,CASTDMGRGLFF
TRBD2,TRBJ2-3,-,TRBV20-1,TGCAGTGCTAGACCCGGAGCGGGGGGGTATACGCAGTATTTT,CSARPGAGGYTQYF
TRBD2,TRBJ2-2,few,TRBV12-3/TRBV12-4,TGTGCCAGCAGTTTAGCGCGGGGGGGCAACACCGGGGAGCTGTTTTTT,CASSLARGGNTGELFF
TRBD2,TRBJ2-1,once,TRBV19,TGTGCCAGTAGGAGCGGGACCCTTCTGCTCCATAAGCAGTTCTTC,CASRSGTLLLHKQFF
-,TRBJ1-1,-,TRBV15,TGTGCCACCAGCAGAGAGCTGGCCACTGAAGCTTTCTTT,CATSRELATEAFF
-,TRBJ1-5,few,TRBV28,TGTGCCAGCAGTTTTGGGGGTCCCGGGCCCCAGCATTTT,CASSFGGPGPQHF
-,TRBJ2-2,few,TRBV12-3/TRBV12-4,TGTGCCAGCACCTCAGGTTCCAACACCGGGGAGCTGTTTTTT,CASTSGSNTGELFF
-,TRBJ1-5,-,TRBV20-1,TGCAGTGCTAGAGCGAGTCGGGCTGACCAGCCCCAGCATTTT,CSARASRADQPQHF
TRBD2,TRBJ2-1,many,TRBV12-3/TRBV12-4,TGTGCCAGCACCCCCCGGGCTAGCGGGGGGTTAGGTGAGCAGTTCTTC,CASTPRASGGLGEQFF
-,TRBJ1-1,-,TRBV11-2,TGTGCCAGCAGCTCCGCGGGACGGGCAGCTTTCTTT,CASSSAGRAAFF
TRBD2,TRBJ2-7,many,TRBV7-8,TGTGCCAGCAGCACCGGGACTAGCGGCCCCAGCTCCTACGAGCAGTACTTC,CASSTGTSGPSSYEQYF
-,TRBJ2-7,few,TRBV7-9,TGTGCCAGCAGCTCAGCGACTGAATCCCTACGATGGCAGTACTTC,CASSSATESLRWQYF
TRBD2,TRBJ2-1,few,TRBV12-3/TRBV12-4,TGTGCCAGCAGAGGACTAGCGGGGGGGGTTGAGCAGTTCTTC,CASRGLAGGVEQFF
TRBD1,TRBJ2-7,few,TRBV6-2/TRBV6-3,TGTGCCAGCAGTTACAAACAGGGGCTAACCTACGAGCAGTACTTC,CASSYKQGLTYEQYF
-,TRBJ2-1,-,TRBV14,TGTGCCAGCAGCCAAGGAGCACAATCGATTGACTACAATCAGCAGTTCTTC,CASSQGAQSIDYNQQFF
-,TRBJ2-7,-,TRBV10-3,TGTGCCATCAGCCCGTTAACTAACTCGGAGCAGTACTTC,CAISPLTNSEQYF
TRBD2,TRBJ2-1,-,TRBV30,TGTGCCTGGAGTGGCGGGGGGCCGAGCTCCTACAATGAGCAGTTCTTC,CAWSGGGPSSYNEQFF
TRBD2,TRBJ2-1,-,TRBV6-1,TGTGCCAGCACCAATGTACTAGCGGGGGGCCGAGAGCAGTTCTTC,CASTNVLAGGREQFF